This T cell receptor delta chain was documented in a study of gammadelta T cells in human blood. TCRdb redid the clone calls on the RT-PCR reads with CATT. The top ten clones hold approximately 59% of a sample with more than 350 delta-chain clones, around 15% of them seen once. This CDR3 has 20 residues. CDR1 TSWWSYY and CDR2 QGS come from the germline V gene. General study points: Microbial exposure appeared to drive polyclonal γδ T cell expansion after birth.

This clone has a handful of counts. The antigen is not known. A much larger clone differs by one base, so this may be a read error. Different DNA sequences within this sample yield the same CDR3. This sequence was found in a human donor. The sample was non-Vgamma9Vdelta2 gamma-delta T cells from adult blood. The J gene is TRDJ1, the V gene TRDV1, with 10 nucleotides matching TRDD3. CDR3 DNA: TGTGCTCTTGGGGCCACTCCGGGGGATACGCGATTCCAGTACACTGATAAACTCATCTTT. Its protein product is CALGATPGDTRFQYTDKLIF.